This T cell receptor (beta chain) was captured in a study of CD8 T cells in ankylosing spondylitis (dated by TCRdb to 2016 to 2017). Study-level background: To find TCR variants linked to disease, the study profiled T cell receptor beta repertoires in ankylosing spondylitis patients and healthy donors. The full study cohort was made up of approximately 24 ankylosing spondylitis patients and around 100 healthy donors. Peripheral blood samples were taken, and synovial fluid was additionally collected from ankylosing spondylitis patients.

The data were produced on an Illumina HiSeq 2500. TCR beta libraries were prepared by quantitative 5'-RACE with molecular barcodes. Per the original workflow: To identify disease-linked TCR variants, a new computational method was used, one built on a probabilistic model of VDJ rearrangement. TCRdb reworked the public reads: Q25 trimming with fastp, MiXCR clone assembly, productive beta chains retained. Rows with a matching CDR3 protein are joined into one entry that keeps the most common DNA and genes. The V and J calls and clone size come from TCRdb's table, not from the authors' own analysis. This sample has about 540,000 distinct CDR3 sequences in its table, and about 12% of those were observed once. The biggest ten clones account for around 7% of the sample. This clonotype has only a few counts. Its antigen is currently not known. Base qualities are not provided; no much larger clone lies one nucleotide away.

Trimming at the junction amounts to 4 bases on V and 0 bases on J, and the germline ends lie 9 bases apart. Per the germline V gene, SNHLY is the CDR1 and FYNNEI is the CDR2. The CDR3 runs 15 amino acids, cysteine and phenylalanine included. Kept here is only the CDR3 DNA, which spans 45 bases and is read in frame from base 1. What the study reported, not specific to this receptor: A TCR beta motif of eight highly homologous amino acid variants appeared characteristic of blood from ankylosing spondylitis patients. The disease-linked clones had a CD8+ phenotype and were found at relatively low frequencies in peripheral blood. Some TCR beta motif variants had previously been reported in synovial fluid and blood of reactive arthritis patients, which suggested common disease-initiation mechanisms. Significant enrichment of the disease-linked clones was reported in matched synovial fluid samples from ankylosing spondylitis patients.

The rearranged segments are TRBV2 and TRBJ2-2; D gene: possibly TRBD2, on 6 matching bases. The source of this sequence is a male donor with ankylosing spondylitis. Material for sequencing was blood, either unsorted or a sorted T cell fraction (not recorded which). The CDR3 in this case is CASSVAGTNTGELFF. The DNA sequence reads TGTGCCAGCAGTGTGGCGGGGACGAACACCGGGGAGCTGTTTTTT. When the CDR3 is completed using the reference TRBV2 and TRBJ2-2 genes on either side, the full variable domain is EPEVTQTPSHQVTQMGQEVILRCVPISNHLYFYWYRQILGQKVEFLVSFYNNEISEKSEIFDDQFSVERPDGSNFTLKIRSTKLEDSAMYFCASSVAGTNTGELFFGEGSRLTVL.